This TCR beta chain was obtained from a study of CD8+ T cells in alopecia areata. This clone was seen only a few times. Treatment denoted: oral pan-JAK inhibitor, 5-10 mg twice daily. Lesional scalp tissue (obtained by punch biopsy) and peripheral blood were collected from alopecia areata patients. It was cDNA, reverse transcribed from extracted RNA, that served as the sequencing template. Sequencing was performed with immunoSEQ multiplex PCR; in TCRdb, only in-frame clones are kept and a portion is missing. This sample has roughly 120,000 clones, with around 56% found just once. This clonotype was obtained from a human donor with alopecia areata. Specimen: CD4+ T cells sorted from blood, collected at week 4, from a patient treated with tofacitinib.

The CDR3 region is CASSLELAGGDEQFF. Written as DNA, the CDR3 is TGCGCCAGCAGCTTGGAGCTAGCGGGGGGTGATGAGCAGTTCTTC. The genes are TRBV5-1 and TRBJ2-1; 11 bases agree with TRBD2. The CDR3 runs to 15 residues. J was trimmed by 8 bases and V by 0 bases; bases with no gene match: 4. The germline V gene encodes CDR1 SGHRS and CDR2 YFSETQ.